The 22 T cell receptor beta chains below all came from one sample that was sequenced in a study of blood T cell repertoires in COVID-19. The table came from immunoSEQ multiplex PCR; TCRdb's copy has only in-frame clones and leaves some out. The sample has some 110,000 clones, roughly 87% seen once. Input material: peripheral blood. The receptor source for this set is a human donor in a cohort sampled during active COVID-19.

The chain employs TRBV19 and TRBJ2-2; 9 nucleotides line up with TRBD1. Looked up from germline, CDR1 is LNHDA and CDR2 is SQIVND (reference sequence). There are 17 residues in the CDR3. V lost 6 bases and J lost 1; bases outside the gene matches: 9. This CDR3 is CASSPASGQGNTGELFF. CDR3 coding DNA: TGTGCCAGTAGCCCAGCTTCGGGACAGGGGAACACCGGGGAGCTGTTTTTT.

The chain employs TRBV11-2 and TRBJ1-1, with 9 bases that match TRBD1. The CDR3 sequence is 14 residues long. Germline CDR1 is SGHAT and CDR2 is FQNNGV. V gave up 0 bases and J gave up 11 bases; unmatched junction bases: 7. The chain's CDR3 is CASSLDRGQGRAFF. The CDR3 DNA sequence: TGTGCCAGCAGCTTAGACCGAGGACAGGGGAGGGCTTTCTTT.

This sequence joins TRBV18 and TRBJ2-5; tentatively, D is TRBD2 (6 bases). In germline, CDR1 is KGHSH, CDR2 LQKENI. The CDR3 has 13 amino acids. V was pared by 5 bases and J by 2 bases, with 9 bases between. CDR3 protein: CASSGTWQETQYF. The CDR3 DNA sequence: TGTGCCAGCTCAGGGACTTGGCAAGAGACCCAGTACTTC.

The rearrangement uses TRBV29-1 and TRBJ2-3; no clear D gene. Germline V CDR1 and CDR2: SQVTM, ANQGSEA. This CDR3 comprises 13 residues. Trimming removed 0 bases at V and 2 bases at J, with 6 bases between. The CDR3 coding sequence is TGCAGCGTTGAAGAGAGATACACAGATACGCAGTATTTT. Translated: CSVEERYTDTQYF.

V and J are TRBV4-2 and TRBJ2-6, with 11 bases lining up with TRBD2. The CDR3 covers 19 residues. CDR1 and CDR2 (germline): LGHNA, YNFKEQ. The ends lost 1 base at V and 4 bases at J; junction bases unmatched: 9. The CDR3 sequence: CASSQGQLAGASGANVLTF. For the CDR3, the DNA is TGTGCCAGCAGCCAAGGCCAACTAGCGGGAGCTTCCGGGGCCAACGTCCTGACTTTC.

The V call is TRBV4-1, the J call TRBJ2-7; D may be TRBD1 (5 bases). Germline V gene data show CDR1 as MGHRA and CDR2 as YSYEKL. The length of the CDR3 is 15 residues. The V gene lost 3 bases and the J gene lost 6 bases, with 18 bases spanning the gap. The DNA for the CDR3 is TGCGCCAGCAGCCAGCCCGTCGGCAGGGCGGTCGAGCAGTACTTC. This sequence encodes CASSQPVGRAVEQYF.

The chain combines TRBV12-3 or TRBV12-4 with TRBJ1-5; D perhaps matches TRBD1 (5 bases). The CDR3 is 12 amino acids. The ends were cut back, 4 bases at V and 6 bases at J, with 7 bases in the middle. The CDR3 is CASSSGPQPQHF. The CDR3 region has the DNA TGTGCCAGCAGTTCAGGGCCTCAGCCCCAGCATTTT.

The rearrangement joins TRBV6-5 to TRBJ2-3, with D perhaps TRBD1 (6 bases). Germline assignment: CDR1 MNHEY and CDR2 SVGAGI. This CDR3 is 15 amino acids long. V lost 4 bases and J 1 base, leaving 12 bases between the germline ends. CDR3 region: CASSLDTGRTDTQYF. The CDR3 coding sequence is TGTGCCAGCAGTTTGGATACAGGGCGCACAGATACGCAGTATTTT.

The chain couples TRBV5-3 to TRBJ1-6; no clear D. TRBV5-3 is classed as an ORF, of uncertain function. V was trimmed by 4 bases and J by 8 bases, leaving 16 bases between them. The length of the CDR3 is 15 residues. This CDR3 reads CARSPREGMDSPLHF. The CDR3 DNA reads TGTGCCAGAAGCCCTCGGGAGGGTATGGATTCACCCCTCCACTTT.

The genes are TRBV18 and TRBJ1-4; D remains unclear. Looked up from germline, CDR1 is KGHSH and CDR2 is LQKENI. The V end lost 0 bases, the J end lost 0 bases, and 17 bases lay between the germline ends. CDR3 length: 19 amino acids. The DNA for the CDR3 is TGTGCCAGCTCACCACCAAGGGAGGGTCTCTTCGCAACTAATGAAAAACTGTTTTTT. It codes for CASSPPREGLFATNEKLFF.

CDR3 bases: TGTGCCAGTAGTACAATACGGGGGGCCCGGGATACGCAGTATTTT. As protein: CASSTIRGARDTQYF. This sequence joins TRBV19 and TRBJ2-3, with D possibly TRBD2 on 7 matching bases. The CDR3 covers 15 residues. V was shortened by 4 bases and J by 6 bases, with 17 bases between the two germline ends. From germline, CDR1 is LNHDA and CDR2 SQIVND (reference sequence).

The CDR3 DNA follows: TGTGCCAGCAGCTCGGGACAGCCTAACTATGGCTACACCTTC. Protein: CASSSGQPNYGYTF. This chain joins TRBV5-4 and TRBJ1-2; 7 bases line up with TRBD1. Germline V gene data show CDR1 as SGHNT and CDR2 as YYREEE (reference sequence). With 3 bases clipped from V and 0 bases from J, the junction kept 2 bases outside the gene matches. There are 14 residues in the CDR3. Full variable domain (missing parts from reference TRBV5-4 and TRBJ1-2): ETGVTQSPTHLIKTRGQQVTLRCSSQSGHNTVSWYQQALGQGPQFIFQYYREEENGRGNFPPRFSGLQFPNYSSELNVNALELDDSALYLCASSSGQPNYGYTFGSGTRLTVV.

The chain links TRBV28 to TRBJ2-5, with 7 nucleotides matching TRBD1. CDR1 is MDHEN, CDR2 SYDVKM, per germline. This CDR3 contains 13 residues. The J segment lost 3 bases and the V segment lost 10 bases, leaving 8 bases of the junction unmatched. As DNA, the CDR3 is TGTGCCACAGACAGGGTGCGGAAAGAGACCCAGTACTTC. Its protein product is CATDRVRKETQYF.

The chain joins TRBV18 to TRBJ2-1; 14 nucleotides agree with TRBD2. Per the germline V gene, CDR1 is KGHSH and CDR2 is LQKENI. V lost 0 bases to trimming and J lost 8 bases; unmatched junction nucleotides: 3. This CDR3 contains 16 residues. CDR3 DNA sequence: TGTGCCAGCTCACCACCCCGACTAGCGGGAGGGGATGAGCAGTTCTTC. Translating gives CASSPPRLAGGDEQFF.

The CDR3 sequence: CASSPGDRDRVDGYTF. The CDR3 DNA follows: TGTGCCAGCAGCCCCGGGGACCGGGACAGGGTGGATGGCTACACCTTC. This chain uses TRBV5-6 with TRBJ1-2, with 9 bases aligning to TRBD1. Germline assignment: CDR1 SGHDT and CDR2 YYEEEE. This CDR3 is built from 16 residues. With V trimmed by 4 bases and J by 6 bases, 13 bases remained unmatched.

The chain combines TRBV3-1 (or the pseudogene TRBV3-2) with TRBJ2-7; perhaps TRBD2 as D (5 bases). The CDR3 consists of 14 residues. Trimming took off 1 base at V and 3 bases at J, with 10 bases between the two ends. Germline-derived CDR1 and CDR2 are LGHDT and YNNKEL (reference sequence). The CDR3 nucleotides are TGTGCCAGCAGCCAAGCCCCGGAGGTCTACGAGCAGTACTTC. Translation gives CASSQAPEVYEQYF.

This sequence joins TRBV11-3 and TRBJ2-7; 10 bases align to TRBD2. The CDR3 is made up of 16 amino acids. The V and J ends lost 5 bases and 2 bases, in that order; junction bases with no gene match: 9. Looked up from germline, CDR1 is SGHNT and CDR2 is YENEEA. CDR3 sequence reads: CASSPGRLAGAYEQYF. As DNA, the CDR3 is TGTGCCAGCAGCCCCGGAAGGCTAGCGGGGGCCTACGAGCAGTACTTC.

This clone was observed a handful of times. V is TRBV21-1 and J is TRBJ2-7; the table names TRBD2, a call not compared with the DNA. TRBV21-1 is a recognized pseudogene. CDR3 length: 14 residues. The CDR3 region is CASSKNEPVLEQYF. DNA for the CDR3: TGTGCCAGCAGCAAGAATGAACCGGTACTCGAGCAGTACTTC.

The V gene is TRBV6-5, the J gene TRBJ2-2; perhaps TRBD2 as D (5 bases). Trimming pared 0 bases from V and 5 bases from J, leaving 7 bases between. CDR1 and CDR2 (germline): MNHEY, SVGAGI. CDR3 length equals 14 residues. The CDR3 spells CASSYSRVTGELFF. DNA for the CDR3: TGTGCCAGCAGTTACTCGAGGGTGACCGGGGAGCTGTTTTTT.

This chain links TRBV7-6 with TRBJ2-1; 10 nucleotides agree with TRBD2. Germline CDR1 reads SGHVS; CDR2 reads FNYEAQ. This CDR3 has 16 residues. After removal of 4 bases from V and 6 bases from J, the junction contained 9 bases not matched to a gene. CDR3: CASSSPASGRINEQFF. The CDR3 bases are TGTGCCAGCAGCTCCCCGGCTAGCGGGAGAATCAATGAGCAGTTCTTC.

The chain couples TRBV5-1 to TRBJ1-5; D is unclear. V gave up 1 base and J gave up 10 bases, with 15 bases separating them. The germline CDR1 and CDR2 sequences are SGHRS and YFSETQ. The CDR3 spans 14 residues. Written as DNA, the CDR3 is TGCGCCAGCAGCTTGACGTCTGAGGGTAGCCCCCAGCATTTT. It codes for CASSLTSEGSPQHF.

V and J are TRBV14 and TRBJ2-5; maybe TRBD1 (6 bases). V was trimmed by 4 bases and J by 2 bases, leaving 8 bases between them. The CDR3 contains 13 residues. Germline V CDR1 and CDR2: SGHDN, FVKESK. CDR3 residues: CASSRTVQETQYF. The CDR3 nucleotides read TGTGCCAGCAGCCGGACAGTACAAGAGACCCAGTACTTC.